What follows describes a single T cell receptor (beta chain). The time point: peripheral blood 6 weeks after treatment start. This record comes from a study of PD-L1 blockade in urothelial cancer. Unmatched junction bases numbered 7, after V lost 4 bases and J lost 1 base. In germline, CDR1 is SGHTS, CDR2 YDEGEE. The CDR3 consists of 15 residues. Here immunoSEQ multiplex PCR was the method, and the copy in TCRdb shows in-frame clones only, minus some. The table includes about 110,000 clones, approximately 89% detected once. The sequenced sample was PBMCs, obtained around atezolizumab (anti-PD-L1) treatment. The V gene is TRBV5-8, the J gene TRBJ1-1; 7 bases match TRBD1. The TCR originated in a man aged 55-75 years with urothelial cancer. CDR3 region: CASSHSWTGNTEAFF. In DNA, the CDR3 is TGTGCCAGCAGCCACAGCTGGACAGGGAACACTGAAGCTTTCTTT.